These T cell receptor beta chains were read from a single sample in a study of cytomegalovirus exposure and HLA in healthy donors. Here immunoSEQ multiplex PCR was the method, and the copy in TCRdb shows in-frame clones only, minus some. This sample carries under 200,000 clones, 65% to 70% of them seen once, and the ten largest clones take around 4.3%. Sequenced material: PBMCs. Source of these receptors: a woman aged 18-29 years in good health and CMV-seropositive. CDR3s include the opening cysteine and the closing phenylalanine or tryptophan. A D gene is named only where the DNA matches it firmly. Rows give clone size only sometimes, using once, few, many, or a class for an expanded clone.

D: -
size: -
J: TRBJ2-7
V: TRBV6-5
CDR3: CASSLGPNSGQYF
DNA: TGTGCCAGCAGCCTTGGGCCTAACTCCGGGCAGTACTTC

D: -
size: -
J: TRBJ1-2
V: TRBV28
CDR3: CASRGTGSNYGYTF
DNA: TGTGCCAGCAGAGGCACCGGGAGTAACTATGGCTACACCTTC

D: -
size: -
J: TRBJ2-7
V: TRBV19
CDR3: CASSGRVHEQYF
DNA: TGTGCCAGTAGTGGCAGGGTCCACGAGCAGTACTTC

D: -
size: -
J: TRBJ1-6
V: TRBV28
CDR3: CASRGEGLISPLHF
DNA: TGTGCCAGCAGAGGGGAGGGATTAATCTCACCCCTCCACTTT

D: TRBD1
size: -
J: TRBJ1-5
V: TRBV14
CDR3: CAPLAPTRGSNQPQHF
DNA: TGTGCCCCTCTCGCGCCCACCAGGGGGAGCAATCAGCCCCAGCATTTT

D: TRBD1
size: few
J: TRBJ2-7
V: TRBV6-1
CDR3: CASSESGQGTYEQYF
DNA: TGTGCCAGCAGTGAATCCGGACAGGGCACCTACGAGCAGTACTTC

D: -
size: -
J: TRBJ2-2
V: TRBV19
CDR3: CASSILVTGELFF
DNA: TGTGCCAGTAGTATCCTCGTCACCGGGGAGCTGTTTTTT

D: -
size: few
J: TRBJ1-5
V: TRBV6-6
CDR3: CASSLRSGNQPQHF
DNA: TGTGCCAGCAGTCTTAGATCGGGGAATCAGCCCCAGCATTTT

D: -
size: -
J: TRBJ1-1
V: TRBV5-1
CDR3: CASMGSGGVNTEAFF
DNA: TGCGCCAGCATGGGTTCAGGAGGGGTTAACACTGAAGCTTTCTTT

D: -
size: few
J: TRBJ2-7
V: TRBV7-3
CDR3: CASSRGGDGTNYEQYF
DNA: TGTGCCAGCAGCCGCGGCGGGGACGGAACCAACTACGAGCAGTACTTC

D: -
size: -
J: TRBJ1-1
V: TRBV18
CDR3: CASSPPGLGTEAFF
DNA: TGTGCCAGCTCACCACCGGGGCTGGGCACTGAAGCTTTCTTT

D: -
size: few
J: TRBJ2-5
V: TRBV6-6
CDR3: CASKSPAVFVETQYF
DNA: TGTGCCAGCAAGTCTCCGGCGGTTTTCGTGGAGACCCAGTACTTC

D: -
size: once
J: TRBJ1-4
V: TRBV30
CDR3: CASIPGSEEKLFF
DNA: TGTGCCTCCATCCCAGGTTCCGAGGAAAAACTGTTTTTT